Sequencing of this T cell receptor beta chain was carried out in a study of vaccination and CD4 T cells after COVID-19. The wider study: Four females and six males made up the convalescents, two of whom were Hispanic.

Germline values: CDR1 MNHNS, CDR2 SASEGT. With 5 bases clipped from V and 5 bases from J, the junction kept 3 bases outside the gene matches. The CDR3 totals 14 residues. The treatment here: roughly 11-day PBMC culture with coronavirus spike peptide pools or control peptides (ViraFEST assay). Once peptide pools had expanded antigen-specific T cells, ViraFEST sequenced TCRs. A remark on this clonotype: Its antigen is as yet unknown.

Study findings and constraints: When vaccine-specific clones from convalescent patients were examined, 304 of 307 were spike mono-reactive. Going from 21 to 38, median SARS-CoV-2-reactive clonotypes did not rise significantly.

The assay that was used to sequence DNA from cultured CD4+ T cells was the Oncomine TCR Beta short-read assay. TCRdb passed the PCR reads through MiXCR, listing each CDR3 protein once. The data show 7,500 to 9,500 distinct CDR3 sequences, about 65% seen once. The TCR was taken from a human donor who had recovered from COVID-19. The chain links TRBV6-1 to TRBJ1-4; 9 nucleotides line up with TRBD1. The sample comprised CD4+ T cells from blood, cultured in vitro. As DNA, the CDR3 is TGTGCCAGCAGTCTCGACAGGGGGAATGAAAAACTGTTTTTT. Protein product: CASSLDRGNEKLFF.